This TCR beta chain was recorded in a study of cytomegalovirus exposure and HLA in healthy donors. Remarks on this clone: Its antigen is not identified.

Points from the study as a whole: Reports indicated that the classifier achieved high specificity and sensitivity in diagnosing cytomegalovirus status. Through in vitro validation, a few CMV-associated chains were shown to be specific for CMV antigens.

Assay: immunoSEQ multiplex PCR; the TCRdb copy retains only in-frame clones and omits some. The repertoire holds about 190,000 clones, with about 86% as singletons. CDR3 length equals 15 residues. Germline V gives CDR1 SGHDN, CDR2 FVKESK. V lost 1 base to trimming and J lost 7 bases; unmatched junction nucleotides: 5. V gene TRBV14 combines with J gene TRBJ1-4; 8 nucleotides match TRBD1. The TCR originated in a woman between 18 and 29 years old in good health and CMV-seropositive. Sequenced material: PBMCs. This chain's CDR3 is CASSQAGTGLEKLFF. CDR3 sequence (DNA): TGTGCCAGCAGCCAAGCCGGGACAGGCCTTGAAAAACTGTTTTTT.